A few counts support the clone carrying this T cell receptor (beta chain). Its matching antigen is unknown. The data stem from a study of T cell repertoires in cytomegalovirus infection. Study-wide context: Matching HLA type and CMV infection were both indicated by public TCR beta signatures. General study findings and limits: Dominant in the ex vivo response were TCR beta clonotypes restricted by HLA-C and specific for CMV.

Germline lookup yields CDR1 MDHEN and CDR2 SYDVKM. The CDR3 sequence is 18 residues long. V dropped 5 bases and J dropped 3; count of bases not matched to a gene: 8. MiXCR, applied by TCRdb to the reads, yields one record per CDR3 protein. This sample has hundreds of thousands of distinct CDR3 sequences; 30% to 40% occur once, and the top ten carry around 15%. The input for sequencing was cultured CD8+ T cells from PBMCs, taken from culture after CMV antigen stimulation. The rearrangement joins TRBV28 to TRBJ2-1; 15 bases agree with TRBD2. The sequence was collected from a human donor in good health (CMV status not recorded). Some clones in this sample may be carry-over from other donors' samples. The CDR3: CASSHRTSGGVIYNEQFF. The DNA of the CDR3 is TGTGCCAGCAGTCACAGGACTAGCGGGGGGGTCATCTACAATGAGCAGTTCTTC.